The sequence of this T cell receptor (beta chain) was determined in a study of cytomegalovirus exposure and HLA in healthy donors. Study context: The 666 first-cohort repertoires shared a platform with the approximately 110 validation repertoires, as reported in a later analysis.

This CDR3 contains 17 residues. Trimming removed 0 bases at V and 0 bases at J, with 16 bases between. Germline CDR1 reads GTSNPN; CDR2 reads SVGIG (reference sequence). The data were produced by immunoSEQ multiplex PCR, yet TCRdb's version contains in-frame clones alone and is incomplete. The table shows about 110,000 clones, with approximately 96% occurring only once. Overall study findings and caveats: A few chains tied to CMV proved CMV antigen-specific in vitro. Reported results showed that the classifier diagnosed cytomegalovirus status with high specificity and sensitivity.

A remark on this clone: Its target is unknown.

The receptor was isolated from a woman between 18 and 30 years old in good health and CMV-seronegative. The specimen sequenced was PBMCs. The V gene is TRBV30, the J gene TRBJ2-3, with a tentative D call TRBD1 (5 bases). The CDR3 coding sequence is TGTGCCTGGAGTGTTTCTAAACAGGCGTCGAGCACAGATACGCAGTATTTT. Translating it yields CAWSVSKQASSTDTQYF.